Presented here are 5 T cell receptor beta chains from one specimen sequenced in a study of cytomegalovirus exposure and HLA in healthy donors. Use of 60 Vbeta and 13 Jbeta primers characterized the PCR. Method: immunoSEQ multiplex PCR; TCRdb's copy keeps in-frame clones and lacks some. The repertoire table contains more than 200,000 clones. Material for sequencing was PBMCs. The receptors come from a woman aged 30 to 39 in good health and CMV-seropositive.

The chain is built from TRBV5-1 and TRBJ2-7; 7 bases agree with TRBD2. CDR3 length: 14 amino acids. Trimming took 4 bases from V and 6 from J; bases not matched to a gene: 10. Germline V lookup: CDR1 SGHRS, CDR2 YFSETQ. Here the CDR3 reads CASSPERGSSEQYF. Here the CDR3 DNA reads TGCGCCAGCAGCCCCGAGCGGGGCTCGAGCGAGCAGTACTTC.

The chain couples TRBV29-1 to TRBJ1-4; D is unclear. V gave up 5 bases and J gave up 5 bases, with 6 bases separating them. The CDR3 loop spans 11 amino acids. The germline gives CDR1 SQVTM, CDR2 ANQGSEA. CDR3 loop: CSVNLNEKLFF. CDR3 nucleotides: TGCAGCGTTAACTTAAATGAAAAACTGTTTTTT.

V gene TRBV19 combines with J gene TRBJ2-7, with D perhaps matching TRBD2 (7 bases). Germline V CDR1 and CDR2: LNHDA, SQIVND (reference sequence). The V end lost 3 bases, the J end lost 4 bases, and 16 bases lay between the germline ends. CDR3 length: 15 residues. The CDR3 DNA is TGTGCCAGTAGTATGGGCGGGGGCCTTGGGTACGAGCAGTACTTC. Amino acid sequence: CASSMGGGLGYEQYF.

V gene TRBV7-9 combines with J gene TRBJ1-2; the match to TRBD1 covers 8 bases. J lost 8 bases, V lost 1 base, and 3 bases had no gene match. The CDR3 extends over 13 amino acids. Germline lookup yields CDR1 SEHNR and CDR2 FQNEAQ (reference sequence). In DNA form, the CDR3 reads TGTGCCAGCAGCTTAGGGACAGGGCCGGGCTACACCTTC. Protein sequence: CASSLGTGPGYTF.

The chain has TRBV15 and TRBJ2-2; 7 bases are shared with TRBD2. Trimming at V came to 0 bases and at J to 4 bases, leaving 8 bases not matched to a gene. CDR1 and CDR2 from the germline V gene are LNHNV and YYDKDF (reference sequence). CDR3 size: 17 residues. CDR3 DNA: TGTGCCACCAGCAGAGATTTAGCAGCGGGAATCACCGGGGAGCTGTTTTTT. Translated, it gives CATSRDLAAGITGELFF.